The rows below give T cell receptor beta chains drawn from one sample of a study of T cell responses to AZD1222 COVID-19 vaccine. Some clones are missing from TCRdb's copy, which holds only in-frame ones; the method was immunoSEQ multiplex PCR. This table has fewer than 75,000 clones, 65% to 90% appearing once. The sequencing used peripheral blood, collected on day 0 of AZD1222 vaccination. These receptors came from an adult in good health. The CDR3 runs from the conserved cysteine through the conserved F or W.

CDR3 length	V gene	J gene	CDR3 protein
13	TRBV5-1	TRBJ2-7	CASSGQMGMEQYF
13	TRBV5-1	TRBJ2-7	CASSFDRLSEQYF
15	TRBV5-1	TRBJ2-7	CASSAERGTSYEQYF
14	TRBV27	TRBJ1-1	CASSLLGGNTEAFF
13	TRBV6-5	TRBJ2-7	CASSSGVSREQYF
14	TRBV28	TRBJ1-2	CASSPGQGRYGYTF
15	TRBV6-5	TRBJ2-2	CASIREILNTGELFF
14	TRBV27	TRBJ1-5	CASSRTGQDQPQHF
14	TRBV27	TRBJ1-2	CASTSIRGGLGYTF
18	TRBV28	TRBJ1-6	CASTDGGFSGGQGSPLHF
16	TRBV6-6	TRBJ1-1	CASSSSDWTAGIRAFF
16	TRBV5-4	TRBJ1-1	CASSSGTGGWITEAFF
16	TRBV11-2	TRBJ1-1	CASNPPGGGKDTEAFF
14	TRBV5-1	TRBJ2-3	CASSFSSGYDTQYF
14	TRBV7-8	TRBJ1-2	CASSRGQAHYGYTF
13	TRBV6-1	TRBJ1-2	CASSEAGPYGYTF
13	TRBV28	TRBJ1-5	CASWTALRRPQHF
14	TRBV7-9	TRBJ1-1	CASSPRQGNTEAFF
13	TRBV7-3	TRBJ2-3	CASSPTPPDTQYF
15	TRBV10-3	TRBJ1-4	CAISESGQGREKLFF
14	TRBV6-4	TRBJ2-3	CASSLEQGTDTQYF
14	TRBV11-2	TRBJ1-1	CASSSANRVPEAFF
14	TRBV5-5	TRBJ1-1	CASSLTGGPTEAFF
21	TRBV3-1/TRBV3-2	TRBJ2-7	CASIQDLTKTRLLNIPYEQYF
12	TRBV6-1	TRBJ2-1	CASTLSQNEQFF
12	TRBV28	TRBJ1-1	CASSSVGTEAFF
13	TRBV5-6	TRBJ2-5	CASSFSPQETQYF
14	TRBV9	TRBJ1-2	CASSVGNRDYGYTF
13	TRBV19	TRBJ1-1	CASTMTGGGRAFF
14	TRBV19	TRBJ1-1	CASSILGSRGEAFF
17	TRBV15	TRBJ1-5	CATGREGSVGGNQPQHF
16	TRBV4-2	TRBJ2-3	CASSQVRGLRSDTQYF
13	TRBV7-9	TRBJ2-7	CASSLAGGKEQYF
13	TRBV7-9	TRBJ2-2	CASSGNRGWELFF
14	TRBV7-8	TRBJ1-2	CASSPGPTNYGYTF
15	TRBV9	TRBJ1-1	CASSVNLQMNTEAFF
15	TRBV6-5	TRBJ1-5	CASSPPGGGNQPQHF
15	TRBV5-6	TRBJ1-5	CASSHGLDSNQPQHF
12	TRBV7-2	TRBJ1-1	CASSFIHTEAFF
20	TRBV7-5	TRBJ1-2	CARRARAPKCRQGAPYGYTF